The rows below give T cell receptor beta chains drawn from one sample of a study of blood T cell repertoires in COVID-19. Data came from immunoSEQ multiplex PCR; TCRdb stores just in-frame clones and leaves some out. The sample has 90,000 to 150,000 clones, approximately 79% seen once. The sequenced material came from peripheral blood. These receptors were taken from a man aged 50 to 59 with acute or convalescent COVID-19. The CDR3 runs from the conserved cysteine through the conserved F or W. Fields, in order: J gene, clone size, V gene, CDR3 protein. A clone size is listed for some rows: how often the clone was seen (once, few, many), or a class if it is expanded.

j_call: TRBJ1-5
clone_size: few
v_call: TRBV18
cdr3_aa: CASSPFGGGNQPQHF

j_call: TRBJ2-7
clone_size: .
v_call: TRBV4-1
cdr3_aa: CASSRGQGADEQYF

j_call: TRBJ2-1
clone_size: .
v_call: TRBV30
cdr3_aa: CAWSVGQGVRNEQFF

j_call: TRBJ2-1
clone_size: .
v_call: TRBV7-9
cdr3_aa: CASSLGQGRYNEQFF

j_call: TRBJ2-7
clone_size: .
v_call: TRBV18
cdr3_aa: CASSTESTYEQYF

j_call: TRBJ2-5
clone_size: .
v_call: TRBV5-1
cdr3_aa: CASSVSGGDWQTQYF

j_call: TRBJ1-1
clone_size: .
v_call: TRBV5-1
cdr3_aa: CASSAGASLNTEAFF

j_call: TRBJ2-3
clone_size: .
v_call: TRBV4-1
cdr3_aa: CASSQAQREFTDTQYF

j_call: TRBJ2-3
clone_size: .
v_call: TRBV2
cdr3_aa: CASSVVRGGDTQYF

j_call: TRBJ1-1
clone_size: .
v_call: TRBV7-9
cdr3_aa: CASSPTGGYAEAFF

j_call: TRBJ1-1
clone_size: few
v_call: TRBV19
cdr3_aa: CASSITGGNTEAFF

j_call: TRBJ1-3
clone_size: .
v_call: TRBV2
cdr3_aa: CASSTGGGGNTIYF

j_call: TRBJ1-2
clone_size: .
v_call: TRBV21-1
cdr3_aa: CASSNAGGGARVYYGYTF

j_call: TRBJ2-3
clone_size: few
v_call: TRBV7-9
cdr3_aa: CASSRGVAGTSGSFADTQYF

j_call: TRBJ1-6
clone_size: .
v_call: TRBV19
cdr3_aa: CASRQQGADHSPLHF

j_call: TRBJ2-6
clone_size: .
v_call: TRBV7-2
cdr3_aa: CASSPRYSGANVLTF

j_call: TRBJ1-3
clone_size: .
v_call: TRBV4-1
cdr3_aa: CASSQGLQGTIYF

j_call: TRBJ2-2
clone_size: .
v_call: TRBV19
cdr3_aa: CASSIRGATGELFF

j_call: TRBJ1-5
clone_size: .
v_call: TRBV19
cdr3_aa: CASSMRGGGPGANQPQHF

j_call: TRBJ2-1
clone_size: .
v_call: TRBV19
cdr3_aa: CASTPIYLAGGDNEQFF

j_call: TRBJ1-2
clone_size: .
v_call: TRBV3-1/TRBV3-2
cdr3_aa: CASSHPTGGNYGYTF

j_call: TRBJ1-5
clone_size: .
v_call: TRBV2
cdr3_aa: CASQGQGGQPQHF

j_call: TRBJ2-7
clone_size: .
v_call: TRBV6-5
cdr3_aa: CASSRTAGHYEQYF

j_call: TRBJ2-5
clone_size: .
v_call: TRBV28
cdr3_aa: CASSLSLPQETQYF

j_call: TRBJ1-1
clone_size: .
v_call: TRBV11-2
cdr3_aa: CASSFSGPMNTEAFF

j_call: TRBJ2-5
clone_size: .
v_call: TRBV10-3
cdr3_aa: CAISDKGLGSETQYF

j_call: TRBJ2-1
clone_size: .
v_call: TRBV9
cdr3_aa: CASSVGLAGGLQSSYNEQFF

j_call: TRBJ1-3
clone_size: .
v_call: TRBV5-6
cdr3_aa: CASSPPGARNTIYF

j_call: TRBJ1-2
clone_size: .
v_call: TRBV3-1/TRBV3-2
cdr3_aa: CASSDRGWTSYTF

j_call: TRBJ1-2
clone_size: .
v_call: TRBV7-9
cdr3_aa: CASSLVPGNYGYTF

j_call: TRBJ1-2
clone_size: few
v_call: TRBV28
cdr3_aa: CASSFYDGGAGYTF

j_call: TRBJ1-5
clone_size: .
v_call: TRBV2
cdr3_aa: CASSDEGYQPQHF

j_call: TRBJ2-1
clone_size: .
v_call: TRBV19
cdr3_aa: CASSINGGGSNNEQFF

j_call: TRBJ1-2
clone_size: once
v_call: TRBV3-1/TRBV3-2
cdr3_aa: CASSQGYRLYGYTF

j_call: TRBJ1-5
clone_size: .
v_call: TRBV19
cdr3_aa: CASSATGGNQPQHF

j_call: TRBJ1-1
clone_size: .
v_call: TRBV25-1
cdr3_aa: CASSEYGSTEAFF

j_call: TRBJ2-7
clone_size: .
v_call: TRBV5-6
cdr3_aa: CASSLWQGLGGYEQYF

j_call: TRBJ2-3
clone_size: .
v_call: TRBV28
cdr3_aa: CASSSTGGDWVDTQYF

j_call: TRBJ1-5
clone_size: .
v_call: TRBV6-5
cdr3_aa: CASTRDRVSQPQHF

j_call: TRBJ2-1
clone_size: .
v_call: TRBV7-6
cdr3_aa: CASAIGQLGYNEQFF

j_call: TRBJ2-7
clone_size: .
v_call: TRBV6-1
cdr3_aa: CASSEASGSGRGEQYF

j_call: TRBJ2-5
clone_size: .
v_call: TRBV6-6
cdr3_aa: CASSYGGTPQETQYF

j_call: TRBJ1-2
clone_size: .
v_call: TRBV9
cdr3_aa: CASSVQGAANYGYTF

j_call: TRBJ1-1
clone_size: .
v_call: TRBV19
cdr3_aa: CASREMNTEAFF

j_call: TRBJ2-3
clone_size: few
v_call: TRBV10-2
cdr3_aa: CASSDWLMTDTQYF

j_call: TRBJ2-1
clone_size: few
v_call: TRBV3-1/TRBV3-2
cdr3_aa: CASSRGRSRNEQFF

j_call: TRBJ1-6
clone_size: .
v_call: TRBV7-2
cdr3_aa: CASSNKEAYNSPLHF

j_call: TRBJ2-3
clone_size: .
v_call: TRBV7-9
cdr3_aa: CASSSPGLGTDTQYF

j_call: TRBJ2-2
clone_size: .
v_call: TRBV7-9
cdr3_aa: CATTQTGTGGTGELFF

j_call: TRBJ2-7
clone_size: .
v_call: TRBV6-5
cdr3_aa: CASSYFTGGYEQYF

j_call: TRBJ2-2
clone_size: .
v_call: TRBV18
cdr3_aa: CASSPGQGNTGELFF

j_call: TRBJ2-2
clone_size: once
v_call: TRBV19
cdr3_aa: CASSFPSGELFF